This T cell receptor beta chain comes out of a study of blood T cell repertoires in COVID-19. Looking at the study overall: Samples taken during acute and convalescent COVID-19 were collected in the United States, Italy and Spain. Sources were T cells, B-cell-depleted T cells, or PBMCs; the material itself was cDNA or gDNA.

The V gene lost 1 base and the J gene lost 4 bases, with 9 bases spanning the gap. CDR1 SGHNT and CDR2 YYREEE come from the germline V gene (reference sequence). There are 15 residues in the CDR3. In the authors' methods: Reference gene primers were amplified, and this amplification served to estimate nucleated cell counts. TCRdb keeps only in-frame clones here, not all; method: immunoSEQ multiplex PCR. That table furnishes V, J and clone size, whereas the DNA furnished D and trimming. The data show roughly 150,000 clones, roughly 85% seen once. The TCR comes from a man aged 50-60 years with acute or convalescent COVID-19. The material sequenced was peripheral blood. The V gene is TRBV5-4, the J gene TRBJ2-6; tentatively, D is TRBD1 (6 bases). CDR3 sequence (DNA): TGTGCCAGCAGCTTGCCCGGGACAGGGGCCAACGTCCTGACTTTC. Encoded protein: CASSLPGTGANVLTF.